This record concerns one T cell receptor beta chain sequence. Its specificity is unknown. The record originates from a study of shared clonotypes between healthy human individuals. CD4+ cells were split into CD45RA+ naive and CD45RA-negative memory subsets. Study-wide results and caveats: Shared clonotypes across all four donors exceeded non-shared ones in generation probability. Naive subsets, compared against memory subsets, generally had larger estimated richness values.

CDR3 length: 14 residues. The V and J ends lost 10 bases and 0 bases respectively, with 13 bases between them. Germline V gene lookup returns CDR1 LNHDA and CDR2 SQIVND (reference sequence). The study ran the assay at deep level. Assay used: immunoSEQ multiplex PCR; TCRdb lists only in-frame clones, some missing. The sample lists millions of clones, about 95% occurring once. The sequence was collected from a man in his late teens or twenties in good health. Source material: naive CD4+ T cells sorted from blood. As to subset: CD45RA+ positively selected. The chain recombines TRBV19 with TRBJ1-5; no reliable D call. CDR3 DNA: TGTGCCACGAAAACCCCATATAGCAATCAGCCCCAGCATTTT. It is translated as CATKTPYSNQPQHF. The full variable domain, rest sourced from reference TRBV19 and TRBJ1-5, is DGGITQSPKYLFRKEGQNVTLSCEQNLNHDAMYWYRQDPGQGLRLIYYSQIVNDFQKGDIAEGYSVSREKKESFPLTVTSAQKNPTAFYLCATKTPYSNQPQHFGDGTRLSIL.